This passage covers 20 T cell receptor beta chains from one sample sequenced in a study of T-cell reconstitution after alpha-beta-depleted transplantation in children. Unique molecular identifiers were built into the TCRbeta library. Each CDR3 protein gets one entry after TCRdb re-called the PCR reads with MiXCR. The table has about 240,000 distinct CDR3 sequences, more than 10% seen once; the top ten hold around 2.5%. The specimen was PBMCs from the stem cell graft donor, collected from the stem cell graft. Every receptor here comes from a human donor who donated a stem cell graft to a child with acute lymphoblastic leukemia.

The rearrangement joins TRBV7-2 to TRBJ2-5, with 9 bases matching TRBD2. The CDR3 is made up of 14 amino acids. The V gene end was trimmed by 4 bases and the J gene end by 2 bases; junction bases not matched to a gene: 2. Germline CDR1 reads SGHTA; CDR2 reads FQGNSA. The CDR3 DNA follows: TGTGCCAGCAGCTACCTAGCGGGGCAAGAGACCCAGTACTTC. It codes for CASSYLAGQETQYF.

This clonotype was observed a few times. The rearrangement joins TRBV7-2 to TRBJ1-5; D possibly corresponds to TRBD1 (5 bases). Trimming cost V 4 bases and J 0 bases, with 13 bases left between them. Germline lookup yields CDR1 SGHTA and CDR2 FQGNSA. The CDR3 is 16 residues long. CDR3 coding DNA: TGTGCCAGCAGCTCGCACGGGGGGGATAGCAATCAGCCCCAGCATTTT. Translation gives CASSSHGGDSNQPQHF.

This clonotype was recorded many times. J is TRBJ2-7 and V is TRBV27; D tentatively fits TRBD1 or TRBD2 (5 bases each). The CDR3 consists of 15 residues. Germline V gives CDR1 MNHEY, CDR2 SMNVEV (reference sequence). Trimming stripped 4 bases from V and 6 bases from J, with 19 bases between. In nucleotides, the CDR3 is TGTGCCAGCAGTTATAGCTTCGGGACGAGAACCGAGCAGTACTTC. Translation gives CASSYSFGTRTEQYF.

This clonotype was seen repeatedly, ten times or more. The chain couples TRBV5-5 to TRBJ2-7, with D possibly being TRBD1 (6 bases). Germline CDR1 reads SGHKS; CDR2 reads YYEKEE (reference sequence). There are 16 residues in the CDR3. V dropped 0 bases and J dropped 2 bases, with 15 bases sitting between them. For the CDR3, the DNA is TGTGCCAGCAGCTTGGTAATCAGGGGTTGGACCTACGAGCAGTACTTC. This gives the protein CASSLVIRGWTYEQYF.

This clonotype has ten or more counts. The J gene is TRBJ1-2, the V gene TRBV6-1; the match to TRBD1 covers 7 bases. The CDR3 runs to 14 residues. CDR1 and CDR2 from the germline V gene are MNHNS and SASEGT. Unmatched junction bases numbered 4, after V lost 4 bases and J lost 2 bases. This chain's CDR3 is CASSVSGQNYGYTF. The CDR3 coding sequence is TGTGCCAGCAGTGTCTCGGGACAGAACTATGGCTACACCTTC.

This clonotype came up many times. V is TRBV6-5 and J is TRBJ2-5; possibly TRBD1 or TRBD2 for D (6 bases each). With 7 bases removed from V and 5 bases from J, the gap between germline ends came to 17 bases. The germline gives CDR1 MNHEY, CDR2 SVGAGI. This CDR3 is 14 amino acids long. CDR3 DNA sequence: TGTGCCAGCACCGTAATCGGGGGCGGGGAGACCCAGTACTTC. Protein product: CASTVIGGGETQYF.

This clonotype occurred many times. The chain employs TRBV5-1 and TRBJ2-1, with 11 bases lining up with TRBD1. Germline V gene sequence: CDR1 SGHRS, CDR2 YFSETQ. CDR3 length: 13 residues. Trimming cost V 4 bases and J 13 bases; bases outside gene matches: 7. CDR3 coding DNA: TGCGCCAGCAGCCCGGACAGGGGGCAGTTTCAGTTCTTC. This codes for CASSPDRGQFQFF.

The chain has TRBV18 and TRBJ2-1; 7 nucleotides match TRBD1. This CDR3 is built from 13 residues. In germline, CDR1 is KGHSH, CDR2 LQKENI. V gave up 2 bases and J gave up 5 bases; unmatched junction bases: 0. The CDR3 DNA is TGTGCCAGCTCACCAGGACAGGACAATGAGCAGTTCTTC. Protein product: CASSPGQDNEQFF.

Many counts were recorded for this clonotype. This chain joins TRBV7-9 and TRBJ1-2; 9 nucleotides match TRBD1. CDR3 size: 16 residues. Losses at the gene ends were 4 bases for V and 14 bases for J; bases not matched to a gene: 20. In germline, CDR1 is SEHNR, CDR2 FQNEAQ (reference sequence). The CDR3: CASSSNNVRDRAEGTF. DNA for the CDR3: TGTGCCAGCAGCTCGAACAACGTCCGGGACAGGGCCGAAGGAACCTTC.

The V call is TRBV15, the J call TRBJ1-1; 10 bases align to TRBD1. J was trimmed by 7 bases and V by 8 bases; bases with no gene match: 10. Germline lookup yields CDR1 LNHNV and CDR2 YYDKDF (reference sequence). CDR3 length: 14 residues. The CDR3 is CATSPRTGGFEAFF. The CDR3 nucleotides read TGTGCCACCTCCCCCAGGACAGGGGGTTTTGAAGCTTTCTTT.

This clonotype came up many times. V and J are TRBV27 and TRBJ2-7; TRBD1 matches at 7 bases. The CDR3 has 13 residues. Per germline, CDR1 MNHEY and CDR2 SMNVEV (reference sequence). V lost 5 bases to trimming and J lost 11 bases; unmatched junction nucleotides: 12. The CDR3 DNA reads as TGTGCCAGCAGTCCTCCAGGGGGAAGAGGGGAGTACTTC. This codes for CASSPPGGRGEYF.

This clonotype was seen repeatedly, ten times or more. The chain links TRBV9 to TRBJ1-2; 9 bases are shared with TRBD1. Trimming took 4 bases from V and 7 from J; bases not matched to a gene: 17. The CDR3 is 17 residues long. Germline CDR1 and CDR2: SGDLS and YYNGEE. CDR3 amino acids: CASSLSNRSDRGRGYTF. As DNA, the CDR3 is TGTGCCAGCAGCCTTTCAAACCGTTCGGACAGGGGTCGTGGCTACACCTTC.

In its sample, this clonotype was seen a few times. The rearrangement joins TRBV6-1 to TRBJ2-1; 12 bases map to TRBD2. There are 14 residues in the CDR3. The trim removed 5 bases at V and 9 bases at J, leaving 5 bases unmatched. Germline assignment: CDR1 MNHNS and CDR2 SASEGT. CDR3 nucleotides: TGTGCCAGCAGTCTAGCGGGGGGGCGAAGTGAGCAGTTCTTC. This encodes CASSLAGGRSEQFF.

This clonotype showed up many times. This chain connects TRBV12-3 or TRBV12-4 to TRBJ2-2; possibly TRBD2 for D (5 bases). The CDR3 totals 15 residues. Trimming removed 6 bases at V and 5 bases at J, with 16 bases between. The CDR3 is CASSLGLRITGELFF. In DNA, the CDR3 is TGTGCCAGCAGCCTCGGACTTCGGATTACCGGGGAGCTGTTTTTT.

In its sample, this clonotype was seen once. The chain couples TRBV10-3 to TRBJ1-3; D possibly corresponds to TRBD1 (6 bases). Per the germline V gene, CDR1 is ENHRY and CDR2 is SYGVKD. The ends were cut back, 3 bases at V and 3 bases at J, with 12 bases in the middle. This CDR3 has 15 residues. DNA of the CDR3: TGTGCCATCAGTGATGGGGGGCAAGGTGGAAACACCATATATTTT. It encodes CAISDGGQGGNTIYF.

This clonotype has a count of ten or more. This chain connects TRBV29-1 to TRBJ2-3; 7 nucleotides align to TRBD2. V shed 4 bases, J shed 2 bases, and the junction held 6 bases outside the gene matches. Germline CDR1 reads SQVTM; CDR2 reads ANQGSEA. The CDR3 extends over 14 amino acids. CDR3 nucleotide sequence: TGCAGCGTTGCGCGGCTAGCGGACACAGATACGCAGTATTTT. This encodes CSVARLADTDTQYF.

Ten or more counts support this clonotype. The chain has TRBV3-1 and TRBJ1-2; possibly TRBD1 for D (6 bases). V was cut by 2 bases and J by 0 bases, with 19 bases left in between. The CDR3 contains 18 residues. Germline CDR1 and CDR2: LGHDT and YNNKEL (reference sequence). The CDR3 is CASSQLVDRSMTNYGYTF. The CDR3 region has the DNA TGTGCCAGCAGCCAATTGGTCGACAGGTCAATGACTAACTATGGCTACACCTTC.

This clonotype was seen ten or more times. The chain joins TRBV6-5 to TRBJ1-2; 7 nucleotides match TRBD1. V shed 5 bases and J 2 bases; nucleotides not matched to a gene: 8. The V gene's germline CDR1 is MNHEY and CDR2 SVGAGI. The CDR3 is made up of 15 amino acids. For the CDR3, the DNA is TGTGCCAGCAGTCCCCCGGGACAGCAAAACTATGGCTACACCTTC. It encodes CASSPPGQQNYGYTF.

This clonotype was counted many times. The gene calls are TRBV20-1 and TRBJ2-3; D is possibly TRBD2 (6 bases). This CDR3 is built from 16 residues. V shed 6 bases and J shed 4 bases, with 23 bases lying between them. The V gene's germline CDR1 is DFQATT and CDR2 SNEGSKA (reference sequence). CDR3 loop: CSAAGRRARGPDTQYF. CDR3 DNA sequence: TGCAGTGCCGCAGGGAGGCGCGCTAGAGGTCCAGATACGCAGTATTTT.

Worth noting for this clonotype: Being one base from a much bigger clone, this may be a read error. The chain uses TRBV6-4 and TRBJ1-1; D is unresolved. The CDR3 covers 13 residues. V lost 5 bases and J 1 base, leaving 8 bases between the germline ends. Germline V gives CDR1 MRHNA, CDR2 SNTAGT. This CDR3 is CASSLEENTEAFF. CDR3 nucleotide sequence: TGTGCCAGCAGTCTGGAGGAGAACACTGAAGCTTTCTTT.